This TCR beta chain was obtained from a study of patients and donors after allogeneic stem cell transplantation. TCRdb passed the RT-PCR reads through MiXCR, listing each CDR3 protein once. The data contain some 40,000 distinct CDR3 sequences, under 35% of them singletons. V lost 1 base, J lost 3 bases, and 6 bases stayed unmatched. The length of the CDR3 is 15 residues. From germline, CDR1 is SEHNR and CDR2 FQNEAQ (reference sequence). Sequencing input: blood, either unsorted or a sorted T cell fraction (not recorded which). The chain recombines TRBV7-9 with TRBJ2-7; 7 bases fit TRBD1. The source of this sequence is a human donor who was either an allogeneic HSCT recipient or a stem cell or donor lymphocyte infusion donor (not recorded which). It is not recorded whose cells these are; they may come from a transplant donor. The CDR3 sequence is CASSLEWTGVYEQYF. Here the CDR3 DNA reads TGTGCCAGCAGCTTAGAATGGACAGGAGTCTACGAGCAGTACTTC.